This T cell receptor (beta chain) appears in the sequencing data of a study of T cell repertoires in cytomegalovirus infection. This CDR3 has 13 amino acids. V lost 4 bases and J lost 4, with 9 bases in between. Per germline, CDR1 SGHRS and CDR2 YFSETQ. Using its own MiXCR run on the reads, TCRdb lists one record per CDR3 protein. The sample gives approximately 140,000 distinct CDR3 sequences, 7% to 9.5% of which show up once; about 9.4% is in the top ten. The sample holds many counts of this clonotype. Input material: PBMCs. This sequence was found in a human donor in good health (CMV status not recorded). Some clones in this sample may be carry-over from other donors' samples. This sequence joins TRBV5-1 and TRBJ1-5; no clear D. The CDR3 DNA reads as TGCGCCAGCAGCCTCGACACTAATCAGCCCCAGCATTTT. Protein sequence: CASSLDTNQPQHF.